The subject of this entry is one T cell receptor (beta chain). The PCR had 60 Vbeta and 13 Jbeta primers. Only in-frame clones appear in the TCRdb table, and some are missing; sequencing was by immunoSEQ multiplex PCR. The sample shows about 160,000 clones, about 79% of them seen only once. These data come from a study of cytomegalovirus exposure and HLA in healthy donors. Germline lookup yields CDR1 KGHSH and CDR2 LQKENI. The V end was cut by 4 bases, the J end by 2 bases, with 6 bases between. This CDR3 comprises 12 residues. The clonotype comes from a female donor in good health and CMV-seronegative. Sequenced sample: PBMCs. V is TRBV18 and J is TRBJ2-7; D is uncertain. DNA of the CDR3: TGTGCCAGCTCACTACAGACCTACGAGCAGTACTTC. Translated: CASSLQTYEQYF.